The 20 T cell receptor beta chains below all came from one sample that was sequenced in a study of blood T cells in healthy people across ages. Through a sample-barcoded 5' primer and a J-beta primer mix, a second PCR was run for 7 to 11 cycles. TCRdb re-analysed the 5' RACE reads in MiXCR, keeping a single row per CDR3 protein. The sample has 700,000 to 950,000 distinct CDR3 sequences, approximately 43% seen once. Specimen: blood. These receptors were taken from an older woman in good health.

The chain couples TRBV2 to TRBJ2-5, with a tentative D call TRBD2 (5 bases). The DNA end is a closer match to TRBJ2-7, so the J assignment may be wrong. Germline values: CDR1 SNHLY, CDR2 FYNNEI. The CDR3 is 13 amino acids. CDR3 bases: TGTGCCAGCAGTTCCCAGGACTGGAGCGAGCAGTACTTC. Translating it yields CASSSQDWSEQYF.

The table lists this clonotype with a count of one. This sequence joins TRBV27 and TRBJ2-3; D is possibly TRBD1 (5 bases). Germline CDR1 is MNHEY and CDR2 is SMNVEV (reference sequence). V shed 6 bases and J shed 0 bases, with 19 bases lying between them. The CDR3 is 17 amino acids. CDR3 residues: CASSLGFGATSTDTQYF. The CDR3 DNA reads as TGTGCCAGCAGCCTAGGATTTGGGGCAACTAGCACAGATACGCAGTATTTT.

This clonotype came up a few times. The genes are TRBV3-1 and TRBJ2-7, with 9 nucleotides matching TRBD2. Trimming removed 3 bases from V and 2 bases from J; junction bases left unmatched: 2. The CDR3 has 14 residues. CDR1 is LGHDT and CDR2 is YNNKEL in the germline V gene (reference sequence). CDR3 bases: TGTGCCAGCAGCCACGGACTAGCGACCTACGAGCAGTACTTC. Its protein product is CASSHGLATYEQYF.

The V gene is TRBV20-1, the J gene TRBJ2-7; 7 bases are a match to TRBD1. Trimming cost V 4 bases and J 4 bases; bases outside gene matches: 7. Per germline, CDR1 DFQATT and CDR2 SNEGSKA (reference sequence). This CDR3 region has 13 residues. The CDR3 DNA is TGCAGTGCTACGTGGGCAGGGGGATACGAGCAGTACTTC. It encodes CSATWAGGYEQYF.

In this sample, this clonotype turned up many times. The chain uses TRBV4-3 and TRBJ2-5; 10 bases fit TRBD1. Trimming at V came to 2 bases and at J to 5 bases, leaving 11 bases not matched to a gene. The germline gives CDR1 LGHNA, CDR2 YSLEER. This CDR3 has 17 amino acids. CDR3: CASSQNKGQGKGETQYF. Written as DNA, the CDR3 is TGCGCCAGCAGCCAAAATAAGGGACAGGGGAAAGGCGAGACCCAGTACTTC.

This clonotype was detected once. The rearrangement links TRBV6-5 to TRBJ2-7, with 7 bases fitting TRBD1. Germline CDR1 and CDR2: MNHEY and SVGAGI. Unmatched junction bases numbered 10, after V lost 5 bases and J lost 3 bases. This CDR3 region has 15 residues. The CDR3: CASSTTGTERYEQYF. CDR3 in DNA: TGTGCCAGCAGTACCACCGGGACAGAGCGCTACGAGCAGTACTTC.

There are a few counts of this clonotype. The chain uses TRBV18 and TRBJ2-5; possible D gene TRBD1, 5 bases. CDR1 KGHSH and CDR2 LQKENI come from the germline V gene. This CDR3 has 14 amino acids. The germline V and J ends were trimmed by 4 bases and 8 bases, with 17 bases remaining between them. The CDR3 is CASSLRQPSDTQYF. The DNA for the CDR3 is TGTGCCAGCTCACTGAGACAGCCTTCTGATACCCAGTACTTC.

This clonotype was recorded only once. The V call is TRBV11-1, the J call TRBJ2-3; 13 nucleotides align to TRBD2. Germline V gene sequence: CDR1 SGHAT, CDR2 FQDESV (reference sequence). V shed 3 bases, J shed 1 base, and the junction held 4 bases outside the gene matches. The CDR3 runs 17 residues. The CDR3 DNA sequence: TGTGCCAGCAGCTTGACTAGCGGGGGGACCCGCACAGATACGCAGTATTTT. Translation gives CASSLTSGGTRTDTQYF.

The genes are TRBV7-3 and TRBJ1-1; TRBD1 aligns across 9 bases. The CDR3 is made up of 14 amino acids. V gave up 5 bases and J gave up 6 bases; unmatched junction bases: 7. Germline assignment: CDR1 SGHTA and CDR2 FQGTGA. The CDR3 loop is CASSLKDRGSEAFF. The CDR3 DNA follows: TGTGCCAGCAGCCTTAAGGACAGGGGCTCTGAAGCTTTCTTT.

This clonotype was seen a handful of times. The chain recombines TRBV25-1 with TRBJ2-7; D perhaps matches TRBD1 (6 bases). Germline V gene sequence: CDR1 MGHDK, CDR2 SYGVNS. Trimming pared 4 bases from V and 2 bases from J, leaving 9 bases between. The CDR3 has 13 residues. The CDR3 loop reads CASSVQGPYEQYF. The CDR3 DNA is TGTGCCAGCAGTGTTCAGGGGCCCTACGAGCAGTACTTC.

The V call is TRBV5-6, the J call TRBJ2-7, with a weak D call TRBD1 (5 bases). V was shortened by 0 bases and J by 0 bases, with 13 bases between the two germline ends. Germline V CDR1 and CDR2: SGHDT, YYEEEE. The CDR3 contains 16 residues. This CDR3 is CASSLAGPWSSYEQYF. The CDR3 DNA reads TGTGCCAGCAGCTTGGCAGGGCCCTGGAGCTCCTACGAGCAGTACTTC.

The chain is built from TRBV11-2 and TRBJ1-1; D is ambiguous. The V gene lost 5 bases and the J gene lost 6 bases, with 13 bases spanning the gap. The germline V gene has CDR1 SGHAT and CDR2 FQNNGV. CDR3 length: 13 amino acids. CDR3 nucleotide sequence: TGTGCCAGCAGCCTAGGCCCTGGGTCTGAAGCTTTCTTT. It yields the protein CASSLGPGSEAFF.

The V and J genes are TRBV9 and TRBJ2-5; 10 positions agree with TRBD2. Germline trimming cut 0 bases from V and 3 bases from J; bases unmatched to any gene: 8. CDR3 length equals 17 residues. The germline V gene encodes CDR1 SGDLS and CDR2 YYNGEE. The CDR3: CASSVGFVLAGEETQYF. The CDR3 nucleotides read TGTGCCAGCAGCGTAGGATTTGTGCTAGCGGGAGAAGAGACCCAGTACTTC.

This clonotype was counted ten times or more. At one boundary the junction diverges from the germline segment, which might be a read error. V is TRBV27 and J is TRBJ2-7, with TRBD2 matching 7 bases. Germline values: CDR1 MNHEY, CDR2 SMNVEV (reference sequence). The CDR3 extends over 13 amino acids. CDR3 loop: CASSFGGSYEQYF. The CDR3 DNA reads TGCGCCAGCAGCTTCGGGGGGTCCTACGAGCAGTACTTC.

Details on this clonotype: With a much larger clone just one base away, this may be a read error. This chain links TRBV5-1 with TRBJ2-7; tentatively, D is TRBD2 (6 bases). Trimming removed 4 bases from V and 3 bases from J, with 17 bases in between. Germline loops: CDR1 SGHRS, CDR2 YFSETQ. The CDR3 loop spans 15 amino acids. CDR3 sequence (DNA): TGCGCCAGCAGCAAAACGACGGGGGTCAACTACGAGCAGTACTTC. Translated, it gives CASSKTTGVNYEQYF.

V and J are TRBV20-1 and TRBJ1-2; D remains ambiguous. V was shortened by 5 bases and J by 2 bases, with 15 bases between the two germline ends. The germline CDR1 and CDR2 sequences are DFQATT and SNEGSKA (reference sequence). This CDR3 comprises 14 residues. CDR3 amino acids: CSAGSSSRNYGYTF. Here the CDR3 DNA reads TGCAGTGCTGGGAGTAGTTCACGGAACTATGGCTACACCTTC.

The CDR3 nucleotides read TGTGCCAGCAGTAACAACGCAGGGCTATACAATGAGCAGTTCTTC. It encodes CASSNNAGLYNEQFF. The chain employs TRBV28 and TRBJ2-1; D might be TRBD1 (5 bases). The germline V and J ends were trimmed by 5 bases and 4 bases, with 15 bases remaining between them. CDR1 and CDR2 from the germline V gene are MDHEN and SYDVKM. The CDR3 extends over 15 amino acids.

This clonotype was seen at least ten times. V and J are TRBV7-3 and TRBJ2-5; D may be TRBD2 (6 bases). Germline assignment: CDR1 SGHTA and CDR2 FQGTGA. The CDR3 is 14 amino acids. The germline V and J ends were trimmed by 5 bases and 2 bases, with 12 bases remaining between them. The CDR3 sequence is CASSPGGPQETQYF. CDR3 in DNA: TGTGCCAGCAGCCCCGGGGGACCTCAAGAGACCCAGTACTTC.

This clonotype was seen more than once but under ten times. The rearrangement joins TRBV2 to TRBJ2-5; D is unclear. V gave up 7 bases and J gave up 1 base, with 7 bases separating them. This CDR3 contains 12 residues. Germline V gene lookup returns CDR1 SNHLY and CDR2 FYNNEI. The CDR3 region has the DNA TGTGCCAGCAAACAGATCCAAGAGACCCAGTACTTC. Translating gives CASKQIQETQYF.

This clonotype was counted a few times. This rearrangement joins TRBV5-1 to TRBJ2-1; D is possibly TRBD1 (5 bases). Germline V CDR1 and CDR2: SGHRS, YFSETQ. The CDR3 has 14 amino acids. V lost 3 bases and J 4 bases, leaving 11 bases between the germline ends. The CDR3 sequence: CASSSGAGYNEQFF. As DNA, the CDR3 is TGCGCCAGCAGCTCTGGGGCAGGGTACAATGAGCAGTTCTTC.